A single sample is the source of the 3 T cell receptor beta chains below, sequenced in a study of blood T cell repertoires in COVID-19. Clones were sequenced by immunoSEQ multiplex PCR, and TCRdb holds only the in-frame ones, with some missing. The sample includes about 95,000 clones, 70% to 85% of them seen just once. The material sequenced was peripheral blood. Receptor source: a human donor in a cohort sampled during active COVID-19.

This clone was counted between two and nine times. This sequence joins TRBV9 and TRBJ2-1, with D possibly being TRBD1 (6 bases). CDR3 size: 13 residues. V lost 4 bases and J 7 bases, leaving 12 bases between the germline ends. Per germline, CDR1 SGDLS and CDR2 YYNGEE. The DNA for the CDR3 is TGTGCCAGCAGCTCTAGCAGGGGAAATGAGCAGTTCTTC. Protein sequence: CASSSSRGNEQFF.

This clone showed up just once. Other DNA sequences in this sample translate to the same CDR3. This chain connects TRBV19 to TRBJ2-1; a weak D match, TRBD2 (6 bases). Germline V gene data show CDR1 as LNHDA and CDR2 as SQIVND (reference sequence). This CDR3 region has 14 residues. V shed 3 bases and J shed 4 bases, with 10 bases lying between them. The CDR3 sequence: CASSIGGDYNEQFF. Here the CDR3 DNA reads TGTGCCAGTAGTATTGGAGGGGATTACAATGAGCAGTTCTTC.

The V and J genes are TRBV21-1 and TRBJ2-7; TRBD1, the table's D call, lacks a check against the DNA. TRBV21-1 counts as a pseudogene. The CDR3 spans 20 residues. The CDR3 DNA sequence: TGTGCCAGCAGCAAAGAAGGTAGAGACAGGGAGGAACATTGCTCGAACGAGCAGTACTTC. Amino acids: CASSKEGRDREEHCSNEQYF.